This T cell receptor (beta chain) was found in a study of early T cells in non-severe SARS-CoV-2 infection. cDNA molecules, individually, were tagged with unique molecular identifiers. A single record per CDR3 protein comes from TCRdb applying MiXCR to the 5' RACE reads. The sample has 50,000 to 70,000 distinct CDR3 sequences; around 10% are singletons. This clonotype was picked up a small number of times. The germline V gene has CDR1 DFQATT and CDR2 SNEGSKA (reference sequence). There are 13 residues in the CDR3. V lost 3 bases to trimming and J lost 4 bases, with 13 bases between them. The clonotype comes from an adult who was a healthcare worker with PCR-confirmed SARS-CoV-2 infection or an uninfected control (not recorded which). Input material: whole blood. The V gene is TRBV20-1, the J gene TRBJ2-7; D is tentatively TRBD1 or TRBD2 (5 bases each). CDR3 DNA: TGCAGTGCTAGGGGGACCCGGGGATACGAGCAGTACTTC. Translated, it gives CSARGTRGYEQYF.